The 22 T cell receptor beta chains listed next were all sequenced from one sample in a study of OX40 agonist ivuxolimab in advanced cancers. Assay: immunoSEQ multiplex PCR; the TCRdb copy retains only in-frame clones and omits some. The data show some 140,000 clones, just over 90% seen once. The sample in question was CD4+ or CD8+ T cells sorted from blood, obtained in a trial of the OX40 agonist ivuxolimab. All receptors come from an adult with an advanced solid tumor such as melanoma, head and neck, liver or kidney cancer.

The chain links TRBV5-1 to TRBJ2-5, with a weak D call TRBD1 (5 bases). Trimming shortened V by 0 bases and J by 5 bases, and 20 bases separated the two germline ends. The CDR3 covers 17 residues. Per germline, CDR1 SGHRS and CDR2 YFSETQ. CDR3 in DNA: TGCGCCAGCAGCTTGGCCTCAGGGTCCTCGGCGTACGAGACCCAGTACTTC. Encoded protein: CASSLASGSSAYETQYF.

The chain recombines TRBV4-3 with TRBJ2-1; 8 nucleotides line up with TRBD1. The CDR3 runs 16 residues. J gave up 8 bases and V 3 bases, and 12 bases lay outside the gene matches. Germline CDR1 LGHNA, CDR2 YSLEER. The CDR3 protein is CASSQRTGYVGDEQFF. The CDR3 DNA is TGCGCCAGCAGCCAGAGGACAGGGTATGTGGGTGATGAGCAGTTCTTC.

This CDR3 is CASSLTGTNEKLFF. The CDR3 bases are TGTGCCAGCAGCCTGACAGGCACTAATGAAAAACTGTTTTTT. The chain recombines TRBV2 with TRBJ1-4, with a tentative D call TRBD1 (6 bases). Germline lookup yields CDR1 SNHLY and CDR2 FYNNEI. This CDR3 comprises 14 residues. V lost 6 bases to trimming and J lost 2 bases, with 10 bases between them. The full variable domain, in which reference TRBV2 and TRBJ1-4 provide the parts outside the CDR3, is EPEVTQTPSHQVTQMGQEVILRCVPISNHLYFYWYRQILGQKVEFLVSFYNNEISEKSEIFDDQFSVERPDGSNFTLKIRSTKLEDSAMYFCASSLTGTNEKLFFGSGTQLSVL.

The chain links TRBV10-1 to TRBJ1-5, with TRBD1 matching 9 bases. Germline loops: CDR1 WNHNN, CDR2 SYGVQD (reference sequence). This CDR3 is 17 amino acids long. The junction had 14 bases not matched to a gene; V was cut back by 8 bases and J by 3 bases. The CDR3 region has the DNA TGCGCCAGCTCCACAATTCCGGGACAGGGTCCCAATCAGCCCCAGCATTTT. Translation gives CASSTIPGQGPNQPQHF.

V is TRBV5-4 and J is TRBJ1-2; no clear D gene. The germline CDR1 and CDR2 sequences are SGHNT and YYREEE (reference sequence). The V end lost 0 bases, the J end lost 5 bases, and 17 bases lay between the germline ends. The CDR3 extends over 16 amino acids. DNA of the CDR3: TGTGCCAGCAGCTTGGTTCGGCAGGAGGGAGGATATGGCTACACCTTC. Translation: CASSLVRQEGGYGYTF. Combining the CDR3 with reference TRBV5-4 and TRBJ1-2 gives the whole variable domain ETGVTQSPTHLIKTRGQQVTLRCSSQSGHNTVSWYQQALGQGPQFIFQYYREEENGRGNFPPRFSGLQFPNYSSELNVNALELDDSALYLCASSLVRQEGGYGYTFGSGTRLTVV.

V and J are TRBV4-3 and TRBJ2-1; a possible D gene is TRBD2 (6 bases). CDR1 and CDR2 (germline): LGHNA, YSLEER. The CDR3 sequence is 13 residues long. V gave up 1 base and J gave up 11 bases, with 12 bases separating them. CDR3 DNA sequence: TGCGCCAGCAGCCAAGTCACGGGGAGGAAGCAGTTCTTC. This translates into CASSQVTGRKQFF.

This CDR3 is CASSSPRGLARETQYF. CDR3 DNA: TGTGCCAGCAGCTCCCCCAGGGGCTTAGCGCGAGAGACCCAGTACTTC. The chain uses TRBV7-2 and TRBJ2-5; possibly TRBD1 for D (6 bases). Germline V gene lookup returns CDR1 SGHTA and CDR2 FQGNSA. Trimming pared 4 bases from V and 4 bases from J, leaving 19 bases between. This CDR3 region has 16 residues.

A single count supports this clone. The V call is TRBV4-3, the J call TRBJ1-4; maybe TRBD1 (5 bases). CDR1 is LGHNA and CDR2 is YSLEER in the germline V gene. The CDR3 length is 14 residues. With 1 base removed from V and 8 bases from J, the gap between germline ends came to 11 bases. CDR3 nucleotides: TGCGCCAGCAGCCAAGCGCAGGGAGGGGAAAAACTGTTTTTT. Its translation: CASSQAQGGEKLFF.

This chain connects TRBV6-6 to TRBJ1-2; TRBD1 is a possible D gene (6 bases). CDR1 and CDR2 (germline): MNHNY, SVGAGI (reference sequence). Trimming took off 7 bases at V and 8 bases at J, with 17 bases between the two ends. This CDR3 is built from 13 residues. Written as DNA, the CDR3 is TGTGCCAGCATTATTTCCGGGACATCCGGCTACACCTTC. Translating it yields CASIISGTSGYTF.

This clone was observed once. J is TRBJ2-7 and V is TRBV5-1; 9 nucleotides agree with TRBD2. With V trimmed by 4 bases and J by 4 bases, 3 bases remained unmatched. This CDR3 contains 13 residues. The germline V gene encodes CDR1 SGHRS and CDR2 YFSETQ. The CDR3 DNA reads as TGCGCCAGCAGCGGCGGGAGGGGATACGAGCAGTACTTC. Translated: CASSGGRGYEQYF.

V gene TRBV5-1 combines with J gene TRBJ2-5; D is perhaps TRBD2 (6 bases). The CDR3 has 15 residues. Germline lookup yields CDR1 SGHRS and CDR2 YFSETQ. The V and J ends lost 4 bases and 5 bases respectively, with 18 bases between them. The CDR3 DNA sequence: TGCGCCAGCAGCCCGGCGCGTTGGGGGGTGGAGACCCAGTACTTC. Translation gives CASSPARWGVETQYF.

The chain carries TRBV7-9 and TRBJ2-3; D is uncertain. The CDR3 has 14 residues. Trimming cost V 3 bases and J 1 base, with 8 bases left between them. The germline V gene has CDR1 SEHNR and CDR2 FQNEAQ (reference sequence). The CDR3 here is CASSFSGGTDTQYF. The DNA of the CDR3 is TGTGCCAGCAGCTTTTCGGGTGGCACAGATACGCAGTATTTT.

The chain recombines TRBV18 with TRBJ2-1; D is unclear. The V gene lost 3 bases and the J gene lost 0 bases, with 12 bases spanning the gap. The CDR3 extends over 16 amino acids. Germline lookup yields CDR1 KGHSH and CDR2 LQKENI. The CDR3 bases are TGTGCCAGCTCACCGGGCCCCCTTAGCTCCTACAATGAGCAGTTCTTC. This translates into CASSPGPLSSYNEQFF. Filled out from reference TRBV18 and TRBJ2-1, the complete variable domain reads NAGVMQNPRHLVRRRGQEARLRCSPMKGHSHVYWYRQLPEEGLKFMVYLQKENIIDESGMPKERFSAEFPKEGPSILRIQQVVRGDSAAYFCASSPGPLSSYNEQFFGPGTRLTVL.

Notes on this clone: Other DNA sequences in the same sample also yield this CDR3. The chain combines TRBV28 with TRBJ2-1; tentatively, D is TRBD1 or TRBD2 (6 bases each). V gave up 9 bases and J gave up 8 bases, with 17 bases separating them. CDR1 and CDR2 from the germline V gene are MDHEN and SYDVKM. The CDR3 runs to 13 residues. The CDR3 DNA reads as TGTGCCAGTCGGGGGCAGGGTCGATATGAGCAGTTCTTC. It specifies CASRGQGRYEQFF.

The chain links TRBV7-9 to TRBJ1-6; tentative D call: TRBD1 (6 bases). Germline V gene data show CDR1 as SEHNR and CDR2 as FQNEAQ (reference sequence). V gave up 5 bases and J gave up 3 bases, with 14 bases separating them. The CDR3 length is 16 residues. The CDR3 loop is CASSPAGGIYNSPLHF. CDR3 bases: TGTGCCAGCAGCCCAGCCGGGGGCATCTATAATTCACCCCTCCACTTT.

V gene TRBV6-5 combines with J gene TRBJ1-3, with TRBD1 matching over 7 bases. The CDR3 is 14 residues long. Germline V CDR1 and CDR2: MNHEY, SVGAGI. The J segment lost 2 bases and the V segment lost 5 bases, leaving 3 bases of the junction unmatched. The CDR3 region has the DNA TGTGCCAGCAGTCCGACAGGGACTGGAAACACCATATATTTT. Translation: CASSPTGTGNTIYF.

This sequence joins TRBV21-1 and TRBJ2-1. TRBV21-1 is marked as a pseudogene. The CDR3 is made up of 17 amino acids. The CDR3 sequence: CASSGYGWGCNNNEQFF. The CDR3 bases are TGTGCCAGCAGCGGATACGGTTGGGGATGTAATAACAATGAGCAGTTCTTC.

The chain couples TRBV7-2 to TRBJ1-5; D is ambiguous. The CDR3 spans 15 residues. The V and J ends lost 5 bases and 2 bases respectively, with 13 bases between them. Germline V CDR1 and CDR2: SGHTA, FQGNSA. For the CDR3, the DNA is TGTGCCAGCAGCCTCAGCCTTTGGGGCAATCAGCCCCAGCATTTT. It translates to CASSLSLWGNQPQHF.

This chain connects TRBV7-7 to TRBJ2-5, with 14 bases that match TRBD2. V gave up 1 base and J gave up 4 bases; unmatched junction bases: 2. Germline V gives CDR1 SSHAT, CDR2 FNYEAQ (reference sequence). The CDR3 runs 16 residues. CDR3 sequence reads: CASSLGGTSGGETQYF. CDR3 nucleotide sequence: TGTGCCAGCAGCTTAGGTGGGACTAGCGGGGGAGAGACCCAGTACTTC.

The CDR3 DNA reads as TGTGCCAGCAGTCGACCGGGACGGCCAAATGAAAAACTGTTTTTT. This codes for CASSRPGRPNEKLFF. This chain uses TRBV25-1 with TRBJ1-4, with D tentatively TRBD1 (5 bases). Germline V CDR1 and CDR2: MGHDK, SYGVNS. The CDR3 contains 15 residues. Trimming took off 5 bases at V and 5 bases at J, with 15 bases between the two ends.

The chain links TRBV27 to TRBJ2-4, with 12 bases matching TRBD2. The length of the CDR3 is 17 residues. Trimming took 2 bases from V and 6 from J; bases not matched to a gene: 8. The germline V gene has CDR1 MNHEY and CDR2 SMNVEV (reference sequence). The CDR3 loop reads CASSLRPSGGGGNIQYF. The CDR3 DNA is TGTGCCAGCAGTTTAAGGCCTAGCGGGGGGGGCGGAAACATTCAGTACTTC.

The V gene is TRBV27, the J gene TRBJ2-2, with a weak D call TRBD2 (7 bases). This CDR3 has 15 amino acids. From germline, CDR1 is MNHEY and CDR2 SMNVEV (reference sequence). Trimming cost V 2 bases and J 5 bases, with 12 bases left between them. The CDR3 protein is CASSLRGAGTGELFF. In nucleotides, the CDR3 is TGTGCCAGCAGTTTACGGGGGGCCGGAACCGGGGAGCTGTTTTTT.